This T cell receptor beta chain was recorded in a study of blood T cell repertoires in COVID-19. Across the whole study: Donors in the United States, Italy and Spain gave samples during acute or convalescent COVID-19. Nucleic acid was either cDNA or gDNA, and it came from T cells, B-cell-depleted T cells, or PBMCs.

Authors' analysis steps: Amplifying reference gene primers gave estimates of nucleated cell counts. Clones were sequenced by immunoSEQ multiplex PCR, and TCRdb holds only the in-frame ones, with some missing. V, J and clone size reflect that table, while D and trimming were determined from the DNA. Among roughly 200,000 clones listed, about 85% were seen once. In its sample, this clone was seen once. Sequencing input: peripheral blood. This receptor was taken from a human donor in a cohort sampled during active COVID-19.

CDR3 DNA: TGTGCCAGCAGTTTCAACACCCGCTATGGCTACACCTTC. It translates to CASSFNTRYGYTF. The chain joins TRBV12-3 or TRBV12-4 to TRBJ1-2; D ambiguous. The length of the CDR3 is 13 residues. The germline V and J ends were trimmed by 3 bases and 4 bases, with 9 bases remaining between them.